This T cell receptor beta chain was captured in a study of beta chain features in type 1 diabetes. Study-level information: Sorted cells from all samples, numbering roughly 100 million, were examined.

Findings and caveats of the study: A pattern of fewer insertions and more deletions at VDJ junctions was seen in type 1 diabetes patients. Moderately but significantly shorter TCRB CDR3s were found in Type 1 diabetes patients in all four CD4+ subsets.

Sequencing targeted expressed TCRB transcripts, as all isolated RNA had been reverse transcribed. The assay was immunoSEQ multiplex PCR, and TCRdb's table has in-frame clones only and misses some. The sample includes approximately 150,000 clones, 13% seen only once; the top ten take approximately 1.3%. This CDR3 comprises 13 residues. V was cut by 6 bases and J by 4 bases, with 11 bases left in between. Germline V gene lookup returns CDR1 LNHDA and CDR2 SQIVND (reference sequence). With respect to this clone: The antigen is undetermined.

This chain connects TRBV19 to TRBJ2-3, with D possibly matching TRBD1 (5 bases). Input material: central memory CD4+ T cells from blood. The TCR originated in a man aged 18 to 29 with type 1 diabetes. CDR3 sequence (DNA): TGTGCCAGTAGGGACAAGGGGCCAGATACGCAGTATTTT. Translated, it gives CASRDKGPDTQYF.